This passage covers 8 T cell receptor beta chains from one sample sequenced in a study of high-grade serous ovarian cancer treatment subgroups. Repertoires were generated with immunoSEQ multiplex PCR, while TCRdb's copy carries only in-frame clones and drops some. The table records nearly 4,500 clones, about 72% of them present only once. Tumor samples were taken before definitive surgery or chemotherapy. The sequenced sample was tumor tissue. These receptor sequences come from a human donor with high-grade serous ovarian cancer.

The chain employs TRBV6-5 and TRBJ1-5; unclear D gene. This CDR3 comprises 13 residues. Germline CDR1 MNHEY, CDR2 SVGAGI. The ends were cut back, 6 bases at V and 5 bases at J, with 11 bases in the middle. Here the CDR3 reads CASSQDWDQPQHF. CDR3 nucleotide sequence: TGTGCCAGCAGCCAAGACTGGGATCAGCCCCAGCATTTT.

The rearrangement links TRBV2 to TRBJ1-5; weak D call: TRBD1 (5 bases). The CDR3 runs to 15 residues. V lost 5 bases, J lost 1 base, and 12 bases lay in between. Looked up from germline, CDR1 is SNHLY and CDR2 is FYNNEI. The CDR3 spells CASSKRQLSNQPQHF. CDR3 DNA sequence: TGTGCCAGCAGTAAAAGACAGCTAAGCAATCAGCCCCAGCATTTT.

V gene TRBV30 combines with J gene TRBJ2-7; TRBD2 matches 7 bases. Germline values: CDR1 GTSNPN, CDR2 SVGIG (reference sequence). Trimming at V came to 1 base and at J to 3 bases, leaving 6 bases not matched to a gene. The CDR3 totals 14 residues. The CDR3, as DNA: TGTGCCTGGAGTGAGGCTAGCGGCCTCTACGAGCAGTACTTC. It is translated as CAWSEASGLYEQYF. The variable domain in full, with the rest retrieved from reference TRBV30 and TRBJ2-7, is SQTIHQWPATLVQPVGSPLSLECTVEGTSNPNLYWYRQAAGRGLQLLFYSVGIGQISSEVPQNLSASRPQDRQFILSSKKLLLSDSGFYLCAWSEASGLYEQYFGPGTRLTVT.

V gene TRBV10-3 combines with J gene TRBJ2-5, with no clear D. Germline CDR1 and CDR2: ENHRY and SYGVKD. Trimming cost V 3 bases and J 2 bases, with 7 bases left between them. This CDR3 is 13 amino acids long. In nucleotides, the CDR3 is TGTGCCATCAGTGACTGGGCACAAGAGACCCAGTACTTC. It specifies CAISDWAQETQYF.

V usage is TRBV9 and J usage is TRBJ1-3; 7 bases are a match to TRBD1. V was pared by 3 bases and J by 5 bases, with 5 bases of the junction left unmatched. The CDR3 is 14 amino acids. Germline CDR1 and CDR2: SGDLS and YYNGEE. The CDR3 DNA follows: TGTGCCAGCAGCGCGGACAGGAATAGAAACACCATATATTTT. Translating gives CASSADRNRNTIYF.

The chain uses TRBV7-3 and TRBJ2-7; D might be TRBD2 (7 bases). The V end lost 1 base, the J end lost 4 bases, and 17 bases lay between the germline ends. CDR1 is SGHTA, CDR2 FQGTGA, per germline. This CDR3 is 16 amino acids long. The CDR3 is CASSLRGGAPTYEQYF. The CDR3 region has the DNA TGTGCCAGCAGCTTAAGAGGGGGGGCTCCTACTTACGAGCAGTACTTC.

The V call is TRBV25-1, the J call TRBJ1-2, with D unresolved. V lost 0 bases and J 8 bases, leaving 16 bases between the germline ends. Germline-derived CDR1 and CDR2 are MGHDK and SYGVNS. This CDR3 is built from 15 residues. In DNA form, the CDR3 reads TGTGCCAGCAGTGAATATAACGGTCCTAATCGGGGCTACACCTTC. Its protein product is CASSEYNGPNRGYTF.

This clone was detected once. A junction boundary mismatches the germline segment, possibly from a read error. The chain uses TRBV7-7 and TRBJ2-2; TRBD2 might be the D (5 bases). Germline V gene data show CDR1 as SSHAT and CDR2 as FNYEAQ (reference sequence). The CDR3 has 15 amino acids. The CDR3 here is CASSLVGRGTGELFF. CDR3 sequence (DNA): TGTGCTAGCAGCTTAGTAGGGAGAGGGACCGGGGAGCTGTTTTTT. Complete variable domain (other parts from reference TRBV7-7 and TRBJ2-2): GAGVSQSPRYKVTKRGQDVTLRCDPISSHATLYWYQQALGQGPEFLTYFNYEAQPDKSGLPSDRFSAERPEGSISTLTIQRTEQRDSAMYRCASSLVGRGTGELFFGEGSRLTVL.